At least ten counts were recorded for the clone carrying this T cell receptor (beta chain). Its matching antigen is unknown. The data derive from a study of human T cells and chemical hapten exposure. Looking at the study overall: Patch testing was performed with 0.01% DPC on the upper back, with reading at 6 days.

Time point noted: patch test 2, 6 weeks after DPC sensitization. Indicated treatment: therapeutic diphenylcyclopropenone sensitization with weekly scalp DPC. Whole blood that had not been fractionated was the source of extracted total RNA. The CDR3 runs 18 residues. The V gene's germline CDR1 is SGHKS and CDR2 YYEKEE (reference sequence). Trimming pared 4 bases from V and 0 bases from J, leaving 20 bases between. Individual cDNA molecules in this library carried unique molecular identifiers. TCRdb analysed the RACE reads with MiXCR anew, one entry per CDR3 protein. Among roughly 54,000 distinct CDR3 sequences listed, about 10% were seen once. Study-wide points: Expanded TCRs were compared with controls, and the expanded TCRs formed significantly more large CDR3 similarity clusters.

The sample in question was whole blood, obtained in connection with sensitization to the hapten diphenylcyclopropenone (DPC). The TCR originated in a woman in her 50s with alopecia areata. Some clones in this sample may be carry-over from other donors' samples. This chain joins TRBV5-5 and TRBJ1-5; D is undetermined. The CDR3 nucleotides are TGTGCCAGCAGCCCACGGTCAGTGGGCGGACTTAGCAATCAGCCCCAGCATTTT. Translated: CASSPRSVGGLSNQPQHF.